The following is a TCR beta chain sequence with its context. The antigen remains undetermined. These data are taken from a study of T cell responses to AZD1222 COVID-19 vaccine. Study-level findings and limits: None of the repertoires were sampled until the peak T cell response had passed. Close to half of spike-specific TCRs reportedly recognize unmutated variant regions. Donors were chiefly white British, with a greater number of females, and clonal diversity was perhaps underestimated.

The CDR3 contains 17 residues. Trimming at V came to 2 bases and at J to 2 bases, leaving 8 bases not matched to a gene. Germline-derived CDR1 and CDR2 are MNHEY and SVGEGT. Assay: immunoSEQ multiplex PCR; the TCRdb copy retains only in-frame clones and omits some. The profile shows tens of thousands of clones, 89% of them singletons. The V and J genes are TRBV6-2 or TRBV6-3 and TRBJ2-7; TRBD2 matches at 11 bases. The sequencing here drew on peripheral blood, taken 28 days after the second AZD1222 dose. The TCR was taken from an adult who received the AZD1222 COVID-19 vaccine. The CDR3 DNA follows: TGTGCCAGCAGTTACGAGCTAGCGGGGGGTCCCACCTACGAGCAGTACTTC. The encoded protein is CASSYELAGGPTYEQYF.